This is a list of T cell receptor beta chains from one sample in a study of cytomegalovirus exposure and HLA in healthy donors. Clones were read by immunoSEQ multiplex PCR, and TCRdb kept only the in-frame ones, dropping some. The sample records approximately 150,000 clones, just under 75% being singletons. Sequencing used PBMCs. The receptor set was obtained from a young woman in good health and CMV-seronegative. The CDR3 runs from the conserved cysteine through the conserved F or W. D genes are given only for firm matches. Clone size is not always given. Where it is, it says once, few, many or a class for expanded clones.

clone_size: NA
j_call: TRBJ1-5
v_call: TRBV5-8
d_call: NA
cdr3_aa: CASSLVGRIRASGPPQHF
cdr3_nt: TGTGCCAGCAGCTTGGTGGGGCGGATAAGGGCCTCTGGGCCGCCCCAGCATTTT

clone_size: NA
j_call: TRBJ1-1
v_call: TRBV2
d_call: NA
cdr3_aa: CASSGGPNTEAFF
cdr3_nt: TGTGCCAGCAGTGGGGGGCCCAACACTGAAGCTTTCTTT

clone_size: NA
j_call: TRBJ2-3
v_call: TRBV11-3
d_call: TRBD2
cdr3_aa: CASSLEGAGLADADTQYF
cdr3_nt: TGTGCCAGCAGCTTAGAGGGAGCGGGACTAGCCGATGCAGATACGCAGTATTTT

clone_size: NA
j_call: TRBJ1-4
v_call: TRBV20-1
d_call: NA
cdr3_aa: CSARSSKLFF
cdr3_nt: TGCAGTGCAAGAAGCTCGAAACTGTTTTTT

clone_size: NA
j_call: TRBJ1-1
v_call: TRBV4-1
d_call: TRBD1
cdr3_aa: CASTHRGDNTEAFF
cdr3_nt: TGCGCCAGCACCCACAGGGGCGATAACACTGAAGCTTTCTTT

clone_size: NA
j_call: TRBJ2-2
v_call: TRBV7-8
d_call: NA
cdr3_aa: CASSLLSGNTGELFF
cdr3_nt: TGTGCCAGCAGCTTATTGTCGGGGAACACCGGGGAGCTGTTTTTT

clone_size: NA
j_call: TRBJ2-5
v_call: TRBV5-6
d_call: TRBD2
cdr3_aa: CASSLPTGLAGGETQYF
cdr3_nt: TGTGCCAGCAGTCTCCCTACTGGACTAGCGGGGGGAGAGACCCAGTACTTC

clone_size: NA
j_call: TRBJ2-5
v_call: TRBV6-4
d_call: NA
cdr3_aa: CASSERAGAMETQYF
cdr3_nt: TGTGCCAGCAGTGAACGGGCGGGGGCTATGGAGACCCAGTACTTC

clone_size: many
j_call: TRBJ2-4
v_call: TRBV11-3
d_call: TRBD2
cdr3_aa: CASSSGLAGNIQYF
cdr3_nt: TGTGCCAGCAGCTCAGGACTAGCGGGAAACATTCAGTACTTC

clone_size: NA
j_call: TRBJ2-5
v_call: TRBV10-2
d_call: NA
cdr3_aa: CASSEGGRLETQYF
cdr3_nt: TGCGCCAGCAGTGAAGGAGGGAGGTTGGAGACCCAGTACTTC

clone_size: NA
j_call: TRBJ2-3
v_call: TRBV7-8
d_call: TRBD2
cdr3_aa: CASSLGSSGRAYTQYF
cdr3_nt: TGTGCCAGCAGCTTAGGGTCCAGCGGGAGGGCCTATACGCAGTATTTT

clone_size: NA
j_call: TRBJ1-2
v_call: TRBV7-3
d_call: NA
cdr3_aa: CASSKQGGYGYTF
cdr3_nt: TGTGCCAGCAGCAAACAGGGCGGCTATGGCTACACCTTC

clone_size: NA
j_call: TRBJ2-5
v_call: TRBV5-1
d_call: NA
cdr3_aa: CASSSAGGTRGGTWETQYF
cdr3_nt: TGCGCCAGCAGCTCCGCGGGGGGAACGCGAGGGGGCACCTGGGAGACCCAGTACTTC

clone_size: NA
j_call: TRBJ1-1
v_call: TRBV29-1
d_call: TRBD1
cdr3_aa: CSVSTQGARAEAFF
cdr3_nt: TGCAGCGTGAGTACCCAGGGGGCAAGGGCTGAAGCTTTCTTT

clone_size: NA
j_call: TRBJ2-1
v_call: TRBV10-1
d_call: NA
cdr3_aa: CASSDGNEQFF
cdr3_nt: TGCGCCAGCAGTGACGGCAATGAGCAGTTCTTC

clone_size: NA
j_call: TRBJ1-1
v_call: TRBV27
d_call: TRBD1
cdr3_aa: CASKLAGGGGTEAFF
cdr3_nt: TGTGCCAGCAAGCTTGCAGGGGGCGGCGGCACTGAAGCTTTCTTT

clone_size: once
j_call: TRBJ1-1
v_call: TRBV5-6
d_call: TRBD1
cdr3_aa: CASSPTDRRGYTEAFF
cdr3_nt: TGTGCCAGCAGCCCGACGGACAGGAGGGGGTACACTGAAGCTTTCTTT

clone_size: NA
j_call: TRBJ2-1
v_call: TRBV28
d_call: NA
cdr3_aa: CASRGPRYNEQFF
cdr3_nt: TGTGCCAGCAGAGGCCCGAGGTACAATGAGCAGTTCTTC

clone_size: NA
j_call: TRBJ2-2
v_call: TRBV6-1
d_call: NA
cdr3_aa: CASRGQAAGELFF
cdr3_nt: TGTGCCAGCAGAGGCCAGGCCGCCGGGGAGCTGTTTTTT

clone_size: NA
j_call: TRBJ1-2
v_call: TRBV5-8
d_call: TRBD1
cdr3_aa: CAFLQGDYGYTF
cdr3_nt: TGTGCCTTCCTCCAGGGGGACTATGGCTACACCTTC

clone_size: NA
j_call: TRBJ2-7
v_call: TRBV25-1
d_call: TRBD1
cdr3_aa: CASSSRTGVYEQYF
cdr3_nt: TGTGCCAGCAGTAGTAGGACAGGCGTCTACGAGCAGTACTTC

clone_size: NA
j_call: TRBJ2-2
v_call: TRBV4-3
d_call: NA
cdr3_aa: CASSQAGLDTGELFF
cdr3_nt: TGCGCCAGCAGCCAAGCCGGGTTAGACACCGGGGAGCTGTTTTTT

clone_size: NA
j_call: TRBJ1-1
v_call: TRBV6-5
d_call: NA
cdr3_aa: CASSYGGGTEAFF
cdr3_nt: TGTGCCAGCAGTTACGGGGGAGGGACTGAAGCTTTCTTT

clone_size: NA
j_call: TRBJ2-1
v_call: TRBV30
d_call: NA
cdr3_aa: CAWSSVHEQFF
cdr3_nt: TGTGCCTGGAGTTCAGTGCATGAGCAGTTCTTC

clone_size: few
j_call: TRBJ1-2
v_call: TRBV10-3
d_call: NA
cdr3_aa: CAISAEDRANYGYTF
cdr3_nt: TGTGCCATCAGTGCCGAAGACAGAGCTAACTATGGCTACACCTTC

clone_size: NA
j_call: TRBJ1-5
v_call: TRBV10-2
d_call: NA
cdr3_aa: CASSEVSRPQHF
cdr3_nt: TGCGCCAGCAGTGAGGTGAGTCGGCCCCAGCATTTT

clone_size: once
j_call: TRBJ2-5
v_call: TRBV2
d_call: NA
cdr3_aa: CALRAGVLETQYF
cdr3_nt: TGTGCCCTAAGGGCAGGGGTTCTAGAGACCCAGTACTTC

clone_size: NA
j_call: TRBJ2-5
v_call: TRBV30
d_call: NA
cdr3_aa: CAWTGAETQYF
cdr3_nt: TGTGCCTGGACAGGGGCAGAGACCCAGTACTTC

clone_size: NA
j_call: TRBJ1-4
v_call: TRBV5-5
d_call: TRBD1
cdr3_aa: CASSLRGRSEKLFF
cdr3_nt: TGTGCCAGCAGCCTCAGGGGGAGAAGTGAAAAACTGTTTTTT

clone_size: NA
j_call: TRBJ2-1
v_call: TRBV4-1
d_call: TRBD1
cdr3_aa: CASSQETGGGYNEQFF
cdr3_nt: TGCGCCAGCAGCCAAGAGACAGGGGGGGGGTACAATGAGCAGTTCTTC

clone_size: few
j_call: TRBJ2-2
v_call: TRBV10-3
d_call: TRBD1
cdr3_aa: CAISESRTGKSGELFF
cdr3_nt: TGTGCCATCAGTGAATCCCGGACAGGGAAGAGCGGGGAGCTGTTTTTT

clone_size: few
j_call: TRBJ2-2
v_call: TRBV25-1
d_call: NA
cdr3_aa: CASSESFSGNTGELFF
cdr3_nt: TGTGCCAGCAGTGAAAGTTTTAGCGGAAACACCGGGGAGCTGTTTTTT

clone_size: NA
j_call: TRBJ1-5
v_call: TRBV19
d_call: TRBD1
cdr3_aa: CASSLTGDSNQPQHF
cdr3_nt: TGTGCCAGTAGCCTGACAGGGGATAGCAATCAGCCCCAGCATTTT

clone_size: NA
j_call: TRBJ1-1
v_call: TRBV18
d_call: TRBD1
cdr3_aa: CASSPTDREGEAFF
cdr3_nt: TGTGCCAGCTCACCGACGGACAGGGAAGGTGAAGCTTTCTTT

clone_size: NA
j_call: TRBJ1-5
v_call: TRBV6-4
d_call: NA
cdr3_aa: CASSDYEGGPQHF
cdr3_nt: TGTGCCAGCAGTGACTATGAAGGGGGGCCCCAGCATTTT

clone_size: NA
j_call: TRBJ1-6
v_call: TRBV28
d_call: NA
cdr3_aa: CASTAGNSPLHF
cdr3_nt: TGTGCCAGCACGGCAGGGAATTCACCCCTCCACTTT

clone_size: NA
j_call: TRBJ2-2
v_call: TRBV7-9
d_call: TRBD1
cdr3_aa: CASSLENRGRTGELFF
cdr3_nt: TGTGCCAGCAGCTTAGAAAACAGGGGCCGCACCGGGGAGCTGTTTTTT

clone_size: NA
j_call: TRBJ1-2
v_call: TRBV28
d_call: TRBD1
cdr3_aa: CASFVQGNYGYTF
cdr3_nt: TGTGCCAGCTTTGTACAGGGGAACTATGGCTACACCTTC

clone_size: NA
j_call: TRBJ1-2
v_call: TRBV28
d_call: TRBD1
cdr3_aa: CASSLPGQLSYGYTF
cdr3_nt: TGTGCCAGCAGTCTGCCGGGACAGCTTTCCTATGGCTACACCTTC

clone_size: NA
j_call: TRBJ2-7
v_call: TRBV7-2
d_call: TRBD1
cdr3_aa: CASSPQGSYYEQYF
cdr3_nt: TGTGCCAGCAGTCCACAGGGGTCCTACTACGAGCAGTACTTC

clone_size: NA
j_call: TRBJ2-1
v_call: TRBV7-9
d_call: TRBD2
cdr3_aa: CASSPGLGIHEQFF
cdr3_nt: TGTGCCAGCAGCCCGGGACTAGGCATCCATGAGCAGTTCTTC

clone_size: NA
j_call: TRBJ2-1
v_call: TRBV10-1
d_call: TRBD2
cdr3_aa: CASSDKAGGPYEQFF
cdr3_nt: TGCGCCAGCAGTGATAAAGCGGGAGGGCCCTATGAGCAGTTCTTC

clone_size: NA
j_call: TRBJ1-1
v_call: TRBV9
d_call: NA
cdr3_aa: CASSRGSTEAFF
cdr3_nt: TGTGCCAGCAGCAGAGGGAGCACTGAAGCTTTCTTT

clone_size: once
j_call: TRBJ2-1
v_call: TRBV7-9
d_call: NA
cdr3_aa: CASSPKGGSYNEQFF
cdr3_nt: TGTGCCAGCAGCCCGAAGGGGGGGTCCTACAATGAGCAGTTCTTC

clone_size: NA
j_call: TRBJ2-5
v_call: TRBV7-2
d_call: NA
cdr3_aa: CASSRQNQETQYF
cdr3_nt: TGTGCCAGCAGCAGACAGAACCAAGAGACCCAGTACTTC

clone_size: NA
j_call: TRBJ1-1
v_call: TRBV13
d_call: NA
cdr3_aa: CASSLVGEEQTEAFF
cdr3_nt: TGTGCCAGCAGCTTAGTTGGGGAGGAGCAAACTGAAGCTTTCTTT

clone_size: few
j_call: TRBJ2-5
v_call: TRBV4-3
d_call: NA
cdr3_aa: CASSQGALGRQETQYF
cdr3_nt: TGCGCCAGCAGCCAAGGGGCGCTGGGCAGACAAGAGACCCAGTACTTC

clone_size: NA
j_call: TRBJ1-2
v_call: TRBV2
d_call: NA
cdr3_aa: CARREQGGVDYGYTF
cdr3_nt: TGTGCCAGACGGGAACAGGGCGGAGTGGACTATGGCTACACCTTC

clone_size: NA
j_call: TRBJ2-5
v_call: TRBV2
d_call: NA
cdr3_aa: CASSGRRGAQETQYF
cdr3_nt: TGTGCCAGCAGTGGCCGCAGGGGTGCCCAAGAGACCCAGTACTTC

clone_size: few
j_call: TRBJ2-3
v_call: TRBV7-2
d_call: NA
cdr3_aa: CASSWKTEDTQYF
cdr3_nt: TGTGCCAGCAGCTGGAAGACAGAGGATACGCAGTATTTT

clone_size: NA
j_call: TRBJ1-1
v_call: TRBV19
d_call: NA
cdr3_aa: CASSILTNTEAFF
cdr3_nt: TGTGCCAGTAGTATCCTGACTAACACTGAAGCTTTCTTT

clone_size: NA
j_call: TRBJ1-4
v_call: TRBV2
d_call: NA
cdr3_aa: CASMRGEGDKLFF
cdr3_nt: TGTGCCAGCATGAGGGGTGAGGGGGATAAACTGTTTTTT

clone_size: NA
j_call: TRBJ2-1
v_call: TRBV7-2
d_call: NA
cdr3_aa: CASSHKGGGREQFF
cdr3_nt: TGTGCCAGCAGCCACAAGGGTGGGGGCCGGGAGCAGTTCTTC

clone_size: NA
j_call: TRBJ2-1
v_call: TRBV6-4
d_call: TRBD2
cdr3_aa: CASSKTSGRNNEQFF
cdr3_nt: TGTGCCAGCAGTAAGACTAGCGGGAGAAACAATGAGCAGTTCTTC

clone_size: NA
j_call: TRBJ1-2
v_call: TRBV6-1
d_call: TRBD1
cdr3_aa: CASKWTGNYGYTF
cdr3_nt: TGTGCCAGCAAGTGGACAGGGAACTATGGCTACACCTTC